What follows are 18 T cell receptor beta chains derived from one specimen sequenced in a study of blood T cell repertoires in COVID-19. The assay was immunoSEQ multiplex PCR, and TCRdb's table has in-frame clones only and misses some. The table records roughly 350,000 clones, about 85% of them present only once. The sequenced sample consisted of peripheral blood. These receptors came from a woman aged 18 to 35 with acute or convalescent COVID-19.

The chain uses TRBV5-1 and TRBJ1-1, with 12 bases lining up with TRBD1. Germline V gene sequence: CDR1 SGHRS, CDR2 YFSETQ. The CDR3 is made up of 17 amino acids. J was trimmed by 4 bases and V by 0 bases; bases with no gene match: 7. The CDR3 nucleotides read TGCGCCAGCAGCTTGGGGGGACAGGGGGCCGTGGTCACTGAAGCTTTCTTT. It yields the protein CASSLGGQGAVVTEAFF.

The chain recombines TRBV5-4 with TRBJ1-1; 7 nucleotides match TRBD1. The ends lost 5 bases at V and 1 base at J; junction bases unmatched: 8. Germline CDR1 is SGHNT and CDR2 is YYREEE (reference sequence). The CDR3 extends over 15 amino acids. CDR3: CASSPGRTGNTEAFF. For the CDR3, the DNA is TGTGCCAGCAGTCCCGGTAGGACAGGGAACACTGAAGCTTTCTTT.

The V and J genes are TRBV28 and TRBJ1-2; D is ambiguous. CDR3 size: 12 residues. CDR1 is MDHEN and CDR2 is SYDVKM in the germline V gene. V was clipped by 10 bases and J by 6 bases, with 15 bases between them. CDR3 sequence reads: CATGSDSHGYTF. For the CDR3, the DNA is TGTGCCACCGGGAGCGATAGCCATGGCTACACCTTC.

This clone is a singleton in its sample. The chain uses TRBV9 and TRBJ2-3, with D maybe TRBD2 (5 bases). CDR3 length: 13 amino acids. Germline values: CDR1 SGDLS, CDR2 YYNGEE. V lost 4 bases to trimming and J lost 4 bases, with 10 bases between them. CDR3 DNA sequence: TGTGCCAGCAGCCCGCGGACTGCAGATACGCAGTATTTT. Translating gives CASSPRTADTQYF.

The chain joins TRBV18 to TRBJ2-7; 7 bases line up with TRBD1. The CDR3 consists of 13 residues. V lost 5 bases and J lost 1; bases outside the gene matches: 2. Germline V gene lookup returns CDR1 KGHSH and CDR2 LQKENI. CDR3 nucleotide sequence: TGTGCCAGCTCAACGGGACAGTCCTACGAGCAGTACTTC. Its translation: CASSTGQSYEQYF.

This clone was picked up a small number of times. The V gene is TRBV6-5, the J gene TRBJ2-1; a possible D gene is TRBD1 (7 bases). Germline V gives CDR1 MNHEY, CDR2 SVGAGI. Trimming left V 8 bases short and J 3 bases short, with 17 bases between. The CDR3 runs to 15 residues. The DNA of the CDR3 is TGTGCCAGCTCCGCCCAGGGGGGTAACTACAATGAGCAGTTCTTC. Its protein product is CASSAQGGNYNEQFF.

The rearrangement links TRBV4-2 to TRBJ1-1, with a possible D match to TRBD1 (6 bases). The V gene's germline CDR1 is LGHNA and CDR2 YNFKEQ. The CDR3 sequence is 14 residues long. Trimming took 0 bases from V and 4 from J, leaving 9 bases between them. CDR3 residues: CASSQEGAATEAFF. DNA for the CDR3: TGTGCCAGCAGCCAAGAGGGGGCAGCCACTGAAGCTTTCTTT.

The chain joins TRBV24-1 to TRBJ2-1, with TRBD2 matching over 9 bases. Trimming removed 0 bases from V and 8 bases from J; junction bases left unmatched: 7. The germline CDR1 and CDR2 sequences are KGHDR and SFDVKD. The CDR3 contains 16 residues. As DNA, the CDR3 is TGTGCCACCAGTGATTTGAACGCGGGAGGGCTAGATGAGCAGTTCTTC. Its protein is CATSDLNAGGLDEQFF.

This clone came up a few times. The rearrangement uses TRBV7-9 and TRBJ2-7; TRBD2 is a possible D gene (6 bases). Germline V gives CDR1 SEHNR, CDR2 FQNEAQ (reference sequence). This CDR3 comprises 15 residues. V lost 3 bases and J 3 bases, leaving 15 bases between the germline ends. CDR3 residues: CASSFRAVGSYEQYF. DNA of the CDR3: TGTGCCAGCAGCTTCCGAGCAGTCGGGAGCTACGAGCAGTACTTC. The full variable domain, its missing parts supplied by reference TRBV7-9 and TRBJ2-7, is DTGVSQNPRHKITKRGQNVTFRCDPISEHNRLYWYRQTLGQGPEFLTYFQNEAQLEKSRLLSDRFSAERPKGSFSTLEIQRTEQGDSAMYLCASSFRAVGSYEQYFGPGTRLTVT.

This chain joins TRBV3-1 (or the pseudogene TRBV3-2) and TRBJ1-3; maybe TRBD1 (5 bases). The CDR3 loop spans 16 amino acids. Trimming stripped 1 base from V and 7 bases from J, with 17 bases between. Germline V gene data show CDR1 as LGHDT and CDR2 as YNNKEL (reference sequence). The CDR3 DNA reads as TGTGCCAGCAGCCAAGGCCGAACTCCGGGGGAGAACACCATATATTTT. It codes for CASSQGRTPGENTIYF.

This clone was recorded only once. The chain links TRBV15 to TRBJ2-7; 11 bases map to TRBD1. V gave up 3 bases and J gave up 1 base; unmatched junction bases: 8. Per germline, CDR1 LNHNV and CDR2 YYDKDF (reference sequence). The length of the CDR3 is 17 residues. CDR3 residues: CATSSYRTGGNSYEQYF. The DNA for the CDR3 is TGTGCCACCAGCAGTTACCGGACAGGGGGCAATTCCTACGAGCAGTACTTC.

The V gene is TRBV7-2, the J gene TRBJ2-1, with 9 positions matching TRBD2. The V and J ends lost 5 bases and 8 bases, in that order; junction bases with no gene match: 19. This CDR3 has 18 residues. CDR1 SGHTA and CDR2 FQGNSA come from the germline V gene. The CDR3 sequence is CASSPHPSGTSYSDEQFF. CDR3 DNA sequence: TGTGCCAGCAGCCCCCACCCCTCCGGGACTAGCTATTCTGATGAGCAGTTCTTC.

This clone has a single count. Here the CDR3 DNA reads TGTGCCAGCAGTTCTACCGCGGGCGCGGCCACTGAAGCTTTCTTT. Its translation: CASSSTAGAATEAFF. This chain uses TRBV6-5 with TRBJ1-1; D gene ambiguous. Between the trimmed V and J ends, which lost 4 bases and 4 bases, there was a span of 16 bases. The CDR3 has 15 residues. Germline CDR1 and CDR2: MNHEY and SVGAGI.

This clone was observed a handful of times. This chain links TRBV6-5 with TRBJ2-3, with 8 bases aligning to TRBD1. There are 15 residues in the CDR3. Per the germline V gene, CDR1 is MNHEY and CDR2 is SVGAGI. J lost 1 base, V lost 6 bases, and 6 bases had no gene match. The CDR3 sequence is CASRSGGAGTDTQYF. As DNA, the CDR3 is TGTGCCAGCAGGTCAGGGGGCGCGGGCACAGATACGCAGTATTTT.

This chain connects TRBV29-1 to TRBJ2-7; D not resolved. CDR1 and CDR2 from the germline V gene are SQVTM and ANQGSEA. V was cut by 6 bases and J by 1 base, with 16 bases left in between. The CDR3 consists of 14 residues. The CDR3 DNA reads as TGCAGCGTGCTGGAGTCAACCGGTTCCTACGAGCAGTACTTC. Residues: CSVLESTGSYEQYF.

The chain employs TRBV5-6 and TRBJ1-5; the match to TRBD1 covers 9 bases. The CDR3 sequence is 16 residues long. V shed 4 bases, J shed 3 bases, and the junction held 8 bases outside the gene matches. Germline V lookup: CDR1 SGHDT, CDR2 YYEEEE. The CDR3, as DNA: TGTGCCAGCAGCGGGGGTGGACAGGGGCTCAATCAGCCCCAGCATTTT. It codes for CASSGGGQGLNQPQHF.

As concerns this clone: This sample includes further DNA sequences coding for the same CDR3. The chain uses TRBV2 and TRBJ2-2, with 7 bases matching TRBD2. Germline values: CDR1 SNHLY, CDR2 FYNNEI. The CDR3 loop spans 11 amino acids. V lost 11 bases, J lost 5 bases, and 2 bases stayed unmatched. CDR3 sequence: CAGGETGELFF. CDR3 nucleotide sequence: TGTGCCGGGGGGGAAACCGGGGAGCTGTTTTTT.

This clone has a count of ten or more. The rearrangement uses TRBV6-4 and TRBJ2-2, with D possibly TRBD2 on 5 matching bases. The V and J ends lost 3 bases and 4 bases respectively, with 12 bases between them. The CDR3 length is 15 residues. Germline CDR1 is MRHNA and CDR2 is SNTAGT. This chain's CDR3 is CASSEGLARTGELFF. The CDR3 DNA reads as TGTGCCAGCAGTGAAGGGCTAGCCCGCACCGGGGAGCTGTTTTTT.